This passage covers 28 T cell receptor beta chains from one sample sequenced in a study of early T cells in non-severe SARS-CoV-2 infection. TCRdb independently ran MiXCR on the 5' RACE reads; one entry per CDR3 protein. There are tens of thousands of distinct CDR3 sequences in the sample; 4.5% occur only once, and 7.8% lies in the top ten. Sequences were obtained from whole blood. The source of these receptors is an adult who was a healthcare worker with PCR-confirmed SARS-CoV-2 infection or an uninfected control (not recorded which).

This clonotype has a count of ten or more. This chain connects TRBV6-2 or TRBV6-3 to TRBJ2-4, with a weak D call TRBD1 (5 bases). Germline V lookup: CDR1 MNHEY, CDR2 SVGEGT. Trimming removed 3 bases at V and 6 bases at J, with 18 bases between. The CDR3 consists of 16 residues. CDR3 in amino acids: CASSYTGRQTGNIQYF. In DNA form, the CDR3 reads TGTGCCAGCAGTTATACCGGCCGACAGACGGGAAACATTCAGTACTTC.

This clonotype was seen a few times. V is TRBV20-1 and J is TRBJ2-3; 7 bases fit TRBD2. Germline V gene data show CDR1 as DFQATT and CDR2 as SNEGSKA (reference sequence). J lost 4 bases, V lost 0 bases, and 4 bases had no gene match. The length of the CDR3 is 14 residues. The CDR3 nucleotides read TGCAGTGCTAGAGATCGGAGCGGGGCAGATACGCAGTATTTT. Its translation: CSARDRSGADTQYF.

This clonotype was detected ten times or more. The chain couples TRBV7-2 to TRBJ2-2; 7 nucleotides align to TRBD2. The CDR3 covers 16 residues. After removal of 3 bases from V and 1 base from J, the junction contained 5 bases not matched to a gene. Germline values: CDR1 SGHTA, CDR2 FQGNSA. The CDR3 loop reads CASSFTSAWNTGELFF. CDR3 bases: TGTGCCAGCAGCTTCACTAGCGCTTGGAACACCGGGGAGCTGTTTTTT.

This chain links TRBV20-1 with TRBJ2-6; D tentatively fits TRBD1 or TRBD2 (5 bases each). Germline loops: CDR1 DFQATT, CDR2 SNEGSKA (reference sequence). This CDR3 comprises 16 residues. With 6 bases removed from V and 5 bases from J, the gap between germline ends came to 20 bases. The CDR3 loop reads CSATGTVAFRANVLTF. The CDR3 DNA reads TGCAGTGCAACCGGGACCGTCGCTTTCCGGGCCAACGTCCTGACTTTC.

This clonotype was seen at least ten times. This chain uses TRBV12-3 or TRBV12-4 with TRBJ2-2; no definite D call. The V end was cut by 8 bases, the J end by 6 bases, with 7 bases between. This CDR3 comprises 11 residues. The CDR3 spells CASLEAGELFF. The CDR3 nucleotides read TGTGCCAGCTTGGAAGCCGGGGAGCTGTTTTTT.

This clonotype was counted ten times or more. The V and J genes are TRBV20-1 and TRBJ2-5; the D gene is possibly TRBD2 (5 bases). V lost 6 bases and J 1 base, leaving 18 bases between the germline ends. This CDR3 region has 15 residues. The germline V gene has CDR1 DFQATT and CDR2 SNEGSKA (reference sequence). CDR3 region: CSAPSPRAFQETQYF. The DNA for the CDR3 is TGCAGTGCCCCGAGTCCGCGGGCATTCCAAGAGACCCAGTACTTC.

This clonotype was picked up a small number of times. V gene TRBV6-6 combines with J gene TRBJ2-3; D unclear. The CDR3 runs to 12 residues. The germline V gene encodes CDR1 MNHNY and CDR2 SVGAGI (reference sequence). The V and J ends lost 0 bases and 5 bases respectively, with 3 bases between them. CDR3 residues: CASSYSVDTQYF. The CDR3 bases are TGTGCCAGCAGTTACTCGGTAGATACGCAGTATTTT.

V usage is TRBV12-3 or TRBV12-4 and J usage is TRBJ2-7; 11 nucleotides line up with TRBD1. Trimming took 5 bases from V and 3 from J; bases not matched to a gene: 6. The CDR3 covers 15 residues. The CDR3 region is CASSAEDRGLYEQYF. CDR3 nucleotide sequence: TGTGCCAGCAGTGCCGAGGACAGGGGGCTCTACGAGCAGTACTTC.

This clonotype was observed many times. The CDR3 coding sequence is TGTGCCAGCAGTTTGGGACTGTACGCAGATACGCAGTATTTT. Translated: CASSLGLYADTQYF. The chain links TRBV7-2 to TRBJ2-3, with a possible D match to TRBD2 (6 bases). Trimming cost V 6 bases and J 4 bases, with 14 bases left between them. CDR1 is SGHTA, CDR2 FQGNSA, per germline. This CDR3 spans 14 amino acids.

Only a few counts were recorded for this clonotype. The rearrangement uses TRBV7-9 and TRBJ2-4; 12 positions match TRBD2. Germline lookup yields CDR1 SEHNR and CDR2 FQNEAQ (reference sequence). Trimming at V came to 5 bases and at J to 6 bases, leaving 8 bases not matched to a gene. This CDR3 is built from 16 residues. The CDR3 nucleotides are TGTGCCAGCAGCCCGAAACTAGCGGGGGGCATAAACATTCAGTACTTC. This sequence encodes CASSPKLAGGINIQYF.

This clonotype was observed at least ten times. V gene TRBV4-3 combines with J gene TRBJ2-7; D is perhaps TRBD2 (6 bases). The CDR3 is 15 amino acids. Germline V lookup: CDR1 LGHNA, CDR2 YSLEER. V was clipped by 0 bases and J by 6 bases, with 15 bases between them. CDR3 nucleotides: TGCGCCAGCAGCCAAGATAGGGCGGGACGGGGCGAGCAGTACTTC. Its protein is CASSQDRAGRGEQYF.

Sample share makes this clonotype medium-sized. The chain couples TRBV28 to TRBJ1-1, with D possibly matching TRBD1 (6 bases). Germline lookup yields CDR1 MDHEN and CDR2 SYDVKM. Trimming pared 5 bases from V and 1 base from J, leaving 11 bases between. The CDR3 loop spans 14 amino acids. The DNA for the CDR3 is TGTGCCAGCAGTCGAGGGGGGGAGAACACTGAAGCTTTCTTT. This gives the protein CASSRGGENTEAFF.

The genes are TRBV6-6 and TRBJ2-5, with D unclear. CDR1 MNHNY and CDR2 SVGAGI come from the germline V gene (reference sequence). Deletions cut 6 bases from V and 2 bases from J, with 13 bases between. This CDR3 region has 14 residues. CDR3 protein: CASSQATAQETQYF. In DNA form, the CDR3 reads TGTGCCAGCAGCCAGGCAACAGCTCAAGAGACCCAGTACTTC.

This clonotype was counted ten times or more. This chain uses TRBV7-6 with TRBJ1-1; D remains unclear. CDR1 and CDR2 (germline): SGHVS, FNYEAQ. Trimming cost V 2 bases and J 7 bases, with 14 bases left between them. The CDR3 consists of 14 residues. CDR3 residues: CASSLSTFGVEAFF. In DNA, the CDR3 is TGTGCCAGCAGCTTATCAACCTTTGGGGTTGAAGCTTTCTTT.

This clonotype is medium-sized. The rearrangement links TRBV5-1 to TRBJ2-1, with unresolved D. Trimming removed 0 bases at V and 3 bases at J, with 7 bases between. Per germline, CDR1 SGHRS and CDR2 YFSETQ. This CDR3 comprises 14 residues. CDR3 coding DNA: TGCGCCAGCAGCTTGGAGCAGTACTACAATGAGCAGTTCTTC. Translating gives CASSLEQYYNEQFF.

This clonotype showed up many times. The rearrangement uses TRBV14 and TRBJ1-2; a weak D match, TRBD1 (6 bases). Germline CDR1 is SGHDN and CDR2 is FVKESK. CDR3 length: 14 residues. V shed 4 bases and J shed 2 bases, with 11 bases lying between them. CDR3 nucleotide sequence: TGTGCCAGCAGCCGGGACACGAAGAACTATGGCTACACCTTC. Its translation: CASSRDTKNYGYTF.

This clonotype came up many times. The gene calls are TRBV20-1 and TRBJ2-1; no reliable D call. The CDR3 length is 15 residues. V lost 5 bases and J 0 bases, leaving 14 bases between the germline ends. CDR1 and CDR2 from the germline V gene are DFQATT and SNEGSKA (reference sequence). The CDR3 region has the DNA TGCAGTGCTCCTCAGGTTCCGAGCTCCTACAATGAGCAGTTCTTC. It yields the protein CSAPQVPSSYNEQFF.

V gene TRBV7-6 combines with J gene TRBJ1-1, with D possibly matching TRBD1 (5 bases). V was pared by 5 bases and J by 0 bases, with 10 bases between. This CDR3 is built from 14 residues. CDR1 and CDR2 from the germline V gene are SGHVS and FNYEAQ. CDR3 nucleotide sequence: TGTGCCAGCAGCCTGATGACAGTGAACACTGAAGCTTTCTTT. Translation: CASSLMTVNTEAFF. The complete variable domain, with remaining parts taken from reference TRBV7-6 and TRBJ1-1, reads GAGVSQSPRYKVTKRGQDVALRCDPISGHVSLYWYRQALGQGPEFLTYFNYEAQQDKSGLPNDRFSAERPEGSISTLTIQRTEQRDSAMYRCASSLMTVNTEAFFGQGTRLTVV.

In its sample, this clonotype was seen many times. The chain recombines TRBV6-6 with TRBJ1-1, with a tentative D call TRBD1 (6 bases). Germline V CDR1 and CDR2: MNHNY, SVGAGI (reference sequence). The germline V and J ends were trimmed by 3 bases and 0 bases, with 17 bases remaining between them. There are 17 residues in the CDR3. The CDR3 here is CASSYSPYRAMNTEAFF. The CDR3 nucleotides read TGTGCCAGCAGTTATAGTCCCTACAGGGCGATGAACACTGAAGCTTTCTTT.

This clonotype was recorded at least ten times. The rearrangement uses TRBV24-1 and TRBJ2-2; possible D gene TRBD1, 6 bases. The CDR3 covers 16 residues. The V gene lost 4 bases and the J gene lost 0 bases, with 11 bases spanning the gap. Germline values: CDR1 KGHDR, CDR2 SFDVKD. The CDR3 nucleotides read TGTGCCACCAGTGAAACCGGACAGACGAACACCGGGGAGCTGTTTTTT. Amino acid sequence: CATSETGQTNTGELFF.

V is TRBV27 and J is TRBJ2-1; TRBD1 agrees at 10 bases. Germline V lookup: CDR1 MNHEY, CDR2 SMNVEV (reference sequence). J gave up 4 bases and V 4 bases, and 7 bases lay outside the gene matches. The CDR3 loop spans 16 amino acids. Here the CDR3 reads CASSSWTGGIYNEQFF. CDR3 nucleotide sequence: TGTGCCAGCAGTTCTTGGACAGGGGGGATTTACAATGAGCAGTTCTTC.

This clonotype was seen many times. The V gene is TRBV13, the J gene TRBJ2-5, with D tentatively TRBD1 (8 bases). The CDR3 is made up of 16 amino acids. Germline loops: CDR1 PRHDT, CDR2 FYEKMQ (reference sequence). Trimming left V 5 bases short and J 4 bases short, with 20 bases between. The CDR3 loop reads CASSRWTGTKPETQYF. The DNA of the CDR3 is TGTGCCAGCAGCCGGTGGACAGGGACTAAGCCAGAGACCCAGTACTTC.

At least ten counts were recorded for this clonotype. The chain combines TRBV12-3 or TRBV12-4 with TRBJ2-1; 8 bases map to TRBD2. J lost 6 bases, V lost 5 bases, and 12 bases had no gene match. The CDR3 has 16 residues. DNA of the CDR3: TGTGCCAGCAGTATTCAAGAGCGGGGGAAGGGCAATGAGCAGTTCTTC. Translation: CASSIQERGKGNEQFF.

This clonotype was counted ten times or more. The J gene is TRBJ2-3, the V gene TRBV7-2; possibly TRBD2 for D (6 bases). CDR1 and CDR2 from the germline V gene are SGHTA and FQGNSA. The CDR3 contains 13 residues. V was clipped by 4 bases and J by 4 bases, with 9 bases between them. The CDR3 here is CASSSTGADTQYF. CDR3 DNA sequence: TGTGCCAGCAGCTCAACGGGGGCAGATACGCAGTATTTT.

There are a few counts of this clonotype. V and J are TRBV6-2 or TRBV6-3 and TRBJ2-5; weak D call: TRBD2 (5 bases). V was pared by 11 bases and J by 1 base, with 17 bases between. Looked up from germline, CDR1 is MNHEY and CDR2 is SVGEGT. CDR3 length: 14 amino acids. The CDR3, as DNA: TGTGCCCATAGCCCGACTACAAGCCAAGAGACCCAGTACTTC. Its translation: CAHSPTTSQETQYF.

This clonotype has a handful of counts. The V and J genes are TRBV20-1 and TRBJ2-5, with D uncertain. This CDR3 contains 12 residues. Trimming shortened V by 6 bases and J by 5 bases, and 13 bases separated the two germline ends. Germline V gives CDR1 DFQATT, CDR2 SNEGSKA (reference sequence). CDR3 DNA: TGCAGTGCCCGACAACTTTCCGAGACCCAGTACTTC. Protein: CSARQLSETQYF.

This clonotype has a count of ten or more. The J gene is TRBJ2-5, the V gene TRBV29-1; D gene unclear. The germline V and J ends were trimmed by 5 bases and 5 bases, with 12 bases remaining between them. CDR3 length: 12 residues. Germline-derived CDR1 and CDR2 are SQVTM and ANQGSEA. CDR3 DNA sequence: TGCAGCGTTTTCACTCATGGGGAGACCCAGTACTTC. This gives the protein CSVFTHGETQYF.

This clonotype was recorded at least ten times. This chain links TRBV5-1 with TRBJ1-2, with D tentatively TRBD1 (6 bases). This CDR3 is built from 12 residues. Between the trimmed V and J ends, which lost 5 bases and 6 bases, there was a span of 11 bases. Germline lookup yields CDR1 SGHRS and CDR2 YFSETQ. CDR3 sequence reads: CASRRQDDGYTF. CDR3 nucleotides: TGCGCCAGCAGGAGACAGGACGATGGCTACACCTTC.